These T cell receptor beta chains were read from a single sample in a study of blood T cell repertoires in COVID-19. TCRdb's copy holds only in-frame clones and misses some; the assay was immunoSEQ multiplex PCR. The repertoire includes 160,000 or so clones, around 87% of them detected once, and around 15% sits in the top ten. Sequenced material: peripheral blood. The receptors stem from a woman aged 40 to 50 with acute or convalescent COVID-19. The CDR3 runs from the conserved cysteine through the conserved F or W. D genes are given only for firm matches.

d_gene: .
v_gene: TRBV12-3/TRBV12-4
j_gene: TRBJ2-7
CDR3aa: CASSFSSREQYF

d_gene: TRBD1
v_gene: TRBV6-5
j_gene: TRBJ2-2
CDR3aa: CASSLGQTNTGELFF

d_gene: TRBD2
v_gene: TRBV28
j_gene: TRBJ2-5
CDR3aa: CATSGRRWETQYF

d_gene: .
v_gene: TRBV28
j_gene: TRBJ2-7
CDR3aa: CASSFNSRGLVDEQYF

d_gene: TRBD2
v_gene: TRBV6-4
j_gene: TRBJ2-3
CDR3aa: CASSEGSGGPDTQYF

d_gene: TRBD1
v_gene: TRBV5-4
j_gene: TRBJ1-6
CDR3aa: CASSLDNRGGRSPLHF

d_gene: .
v_gene: TRBV7-3
j_gene: TRBJ2-3
CDR3aa: CASSRGSGDTQYF

d_gene: TRBD1
v_gene: TRBV18
j_gene: TRBJ1-4
CDR3aa: CASSLVTGIGSNEKLFF

d_gene: TRBD1
v_gene: TRBV19
j_gene: TRBJ2-2
CDR3aa: CASSQPGGNTGELFF

d_gene: .
v_gene: TRBV7-3
j_gene: TRBJ1-1
CDR3aa: CASSFFAPGQPRDTEAFF

d_gene: .
v_gene: TRBV7-8
j_gene: TRBJ1-2
CDR3aa: CASSLAPTANYGYTF

d_gene: TRBD2
v_gene: TRBV6-6
j_gene: TRBJ2-7
CDR3aa: CASSYSGAYEQYF

d_gene: .
v_gene: TRBV3-1/TRBV3-2
j_gene: TRBJ1-5
CDR3aa: CASSQSREGPQHF

d_gene: .
v_gene: TRBV18
j_gene: TRBJ2-3
CDR3aa: CASSPSRPNTQYF

d_gene: TRBD1
v_gene: TRBV11-1
j_gene: TRBJ2-7
CDR3aa: CASSFGQAVYEQYF

d_gene: TRBD1
v_gene: TRBV28
j_gene: TRBJ2-2
CDR3aa: CASSFGTGRTGELFF

d_gene: .
v_gene: TRBV28
j_gene: TRBJ1-2
CDR3aa: CASSLGQLANYGYTF

d_gene: .
v_gene: TRBV9
j_gene: TRBJ2-7
CDR3aa: CASSVGSSSSYEQYF

d_gene: .
v_gene: TRBV19
j_gene: TRBJ2-3
CDR3aa: CASSIAQQGPPVSDTQYF

d_gene: TRBD1
v_gene: TRBV28
j_gene: TRBJ1-1
CDR3aa: CASSFNPQGEAEAFF

d_gene: TRBD2
v_gene: TRBV9
j_gene: TRBJ2-1
CDR3aa: CASGQLAGEGNEQFF

d_gene: TRBD1
v_gene: TRBV9
j_gene: TRBJ2-1
CDR3aa: CASSPRQGPNEQFF

d_gene: .
v_gene: TRBV6-4
j_gene: TRBJ2-2
CDR3aa: CASRTIWLRGHTGELFF

d_gene: .
v_gene: TRBV2
j_gene: TRBJ1-6
CDR3aa: CASSEALGRAMDSPLHF

d_gene: .
v_gene: TRBV10-3
j_gene: TRBJ2-7
CDR3aa: CAISGTAYEQYF

d_gene: TRBD1
v_gene: TRBV24-1
j_gene: TRBJ1-5
CDR3aa: CATSESGQGSNQPQHF

d_gene: .
v_gene: TRBV6-5
j_gene: TRBJ2-3
CDR3aa: CASSKPGDTQYF

d_gene: .
v_gene: TRBV11-2
j_gene: TRBJ1-5
CDR3aa: CASSLDWGGNQPQHF

d_gene: .
v_gene: TRBV28
j_gene: TRBJ1-2
CDR3aa: CASTLGAALTGYTF

d_gene: .
v_gene: TRBV5-4
j_gene: TRBJ1-1
CDR3aa: CASSLTGQNTEAFF

d_gene: TRBD1
v_gene: TRBV25-1
j_gene: TRBJ2-2
CDR3aa: CASIETGVPGELFF

d_gene: .
v_gene: TRBV18
j_gene: TRBJ1-1
CDR3aa: CASSPLGEGTEAFF

d_gene: TRBD2
v_gene: TRBV6-1
j_gene: TRBJ2-3
CDR3aa: CASSEVRGGPTDTQYF

d_gene: TRBD1
v_gene: TRBV4-1
j_gene: TRBJ2-7
CDR3aa: CASSQGRAGRGQGANEQYF

d_gene: .
v_gene: TRBV12-5
j_gene: TRBJ2-1
CDR3aa: CASARYDNEQFF

d_gene: TRBD1
v_gene: TRBV28
j_gene: TRBJ1-5
CDR3aa: CASSSLDRGRQPQHF

d_gene: TRBD1
v_gene: TRBV5-6
j_gene: TRBJ1-1
CDR3aa: CASSLAGQGVEAFF

d_gene: .
v_gene: TRBV3-1/TRBV3-2
j_gene: TRBJ2-7
CDR3aa: CASSPSVGGTSAYYEQYF

d_gene: .
v_gene: TRBV5-1
j_gene: TRBJ1-4
CDR3aa: CASSPDRTGGEKLFF

d_gene: .
v_gene: TRBV4-1
j_gene: TRBJ1-5
CDR3aa: CASSQEQGFQPQHF

d_gene: TRBD2
v_gene: TRBV11-2
j_gene: TRBJ2-3
CDR3aa: CASSSSGRAVDTQYF

d_gene: TRBD2
v_gene: TRBV11-1
j_gene: TRBJ2-1
CDR3aa: CASSEDVGLGDEQFF

d_gene: .
v_gene: TRBV10-3
j_gene: TRBJ2-5
CDR3aa: CAISDRGLTQYF

d_gene: TRBD1
v_gene: TRBV7-2
j_gene: TRBJ2-7
CDR3aa: CASSLSLGTGQHEQYF

d_gene: .
v_gene: TRBV7-8
j_gene: TRBJ2-7
CDR3aa: CASSWRQLYEQYF